The sample holds many counts of the clone carrying this TCR beta chain. The antigen is undetermined. This record belongs to a study of CD8+CD57+ T cells in acquired aplastic anemia. About the study: Sorted CD4+ and CD8+ cells gave an average of 3.2 ug of DNA. Overall study findings and caveats: Sharing between patients and controls was observed for about 27 CD8+ CDR3 sequences.

The use of genomic DNA as template underpinned the TCR beta VDJ and CDR3 profiling. TCRdb redid the calling of the reads with MiXCR, one entry per CDR3 protein. The data hold approximately 470,000 distinct CDR3 sequences, with around 33% observed a single time. The CDR3 contains 14 residues. V was trimmed by 3 bases and J by 1 base, leaving 7 bases between them. Looked up from germline, CDR1 is LNHDA and CDR2 is SQIVND (reference sequence). The sequenced patients had an expansion of CD8+CD57+ cells seen by flow cytometry. All patients were therapy-naive when blood was sampled. The sequenced sample consisted of sorted CD4+, CD8+, or CD8+CD57+ T cells (not recorded which) from PBMCs. The TCR was taken from a human donor with aplastic anemia. The chain employs TRBV19 and TRBJ1-5; D gene unclear. CDR3 sequence (DNA): TGTGCCAGTAGTATTTCAGTCAGCAATCAGCCCCAGCATTTT. This translates into CASSISVSNQPQHF.